These T cell receptor beta chains were read from a single sample in a study of cytomegalovirus exposure and HLA in healthy donors. TCRdb keeps only in-frame clones here, not all; method: immunoSEQ multiplex PCR. The repertoire includes 95,000 to 150,000 clones, 80% to 85% of them detected once, and less than 2.5% sits in the top ten. What was sequenced was PBMCs. These receptors were taken from a man aged 30 to 39 in good health and CMV-seronegative. CDR3s include the opening cysteine and the closing phenylalanine or tryptophan. The order of the fields is CDR3 protein, V gene, J gene.

cdr3_aa: CAWSVKVEGGLKGDTEAFF
v_call: TRBV30
j_call: TRBJ1-1

cdr3_aa: CASSQGRGMNTEAFF
v_call: TRBV4-3
j_call: TRBJ1-1

cdr3_aa: CASSPYSVQGYGYTF
v_call: TRBV5-6
j_call: TRBJ1-2

cdr3_aa: CASSSGQSLEAFF
v_call: TRBV7-9
j_call: TRBJ1-1

cdr3_aa: CASSLDRVTDTQYF
v_call: TRBV7-9
j_call: TRBJ2-3

cdr3_aa: CASSGTGVSNQPQHF
v_call: TRBV2
j_call: TRBJ1-5

cdr3_aa: CASALRGFLYEQYF
v_call: TRBV28
j_call: TRBJ2-7

cdr3_aa: CASSPSSSDTQYF
v_call: TRBV10-1
j_call: TRBJ2-3

cdr3_aa: CASSFISRGGANVLTF
v_call: TRBV7-2
j_call: TRBJ2-6

cdr3_aa: CASSEQGIGKNEQFF
v_call: TRBV28
j_call: TRBJ2-1

cdr3_aa: CASRSASDSQETQYF
v_call: TRBV7-2
j_call: TRBJ2-5

cdr3_aa: CSVQTGDSYEQYF
v_call: TRBV29-1
j_call: TRBJ2-7

cdr3_aa: CASSFLAGQSTDTQYF
v_call: TRBV28
j_call: TRBJ2-3

cdr3_aa: CASARTTRYEQYF
v_call: TRBV2
j_call: TRBJ2-7

cdr3_aa: CASSYGTAYEQYF
v_call: TRBV11-2
j_call: TRBJ2-7

cdr3_aa: CASSQGVTGGHYGYTF
v_call: TRBV19
j_call: TRBJ1-2

cdr3_aa: CASTPPEGVADTQYF
v_call: TRBV7-9
j_call: TRBJ2-3

cdr3_aa: CASTWGGEADTQYF
v_call: TRBV28
j_call: TRBJ2-3

cdr3_aa: CASSLEPLDTPGELFF
v_call: TRBV5-1
j_call: TRBJ2-2

cdr3_aa: CASSLTSGTGEQFF
v_call: TRBV5-6
j_call: TRBJ2-1

cdr3_aa: CASSPNTGNTEAFF
v_call: TRBV18
j_call: TRBJ1-1

cdr3_aa: CASSPESGGSDTQYF
v_call: TRBV13
j_call: TRBJ2-3

cdr3_aa: CASSLEQGWRETQYF
v_call: TRBV5-1
j_call: TRBJ2-5

cdr3_aa: CASSTFRESSYNSPLHF
v_call: TRBV27
j_call: TRBJ1-6

cdr3_aa: CASSFAGDSGYEQYF
v_call: TRBV5-4
j_call: TRBJ2-7

cdr3_aa: CASSQGLIAKNSQYF
v_call: TRBV6-1
j_call: TRBJ2-4

cdr3_aa: CATSRPRAGGISEAFF
v_call: TRBV15
j_call: TRBJ1-1

cdr3_aa: CARGIGLGLAGGEQFF
v_call: TRBV27
j_call: TRBJ2-1

cdr3_aa: CASSQDPETILGYTF
v_call: TRBV4-1
j_call: TRBJ1-2

cdr3_aa: CASSQDPSKGQANQPQHF
v_call: TRBV4-3
j_call: TRBJ1-5

cdr3_aa: CASSFLGGYEQFF
v_call: TRBV7-9
j_call: TRBJ2-1

cdr3_aa: CATSGGGETQYF
v_call: TRBV15
j_call: TRBJ2-5

cdr3_aa: CASSRSGGDTGELFF
v_call: TRBV7-2
j_call: TRBJ2-2

cdr3_aa: CASSSGWGAVDTQYF
v_call: TRBV28
j_call: TRBJ2-3

cdr3_aa: CARSDRGSYEQYF
v_call: TRBV2
j_call: TRBJ2-7

cdr3_aa: CASSLGGPRTEAFF
v_call: TRBV5-6
j_call: TRBJ1-1

cdr3_aa: CASSLHRSNYGYTF
v_call: TRBV13
j_call: TRBJ1-2

cdr3_aa: CASSQGPSAAYEQYF
v_call: TRBV7-7
j_call: TRBJ2-7

cdr3_aa: CASSPPHYTGELFF
v_call: TRBV6-5
j_call: TRBJ2-2

cdr3_aa: CAIRPDRGSGNTIYF
v_call: TRBV10-3
j_call: TRBJ1-3

cdr3_aa: CASSFDRTSGNTIYF
v_call: TRBV28
j_call: TRBJ1-3

cdr3_aa: CASSPSGMQGYGYTF
v_call: TRBV7-6
j_call: TRBJ1-2

cdr3_aa: CASSPGTGAYEQYF
v_call: TRBV7-2
j_call: TRBJ2-7

cdr3_aa: CASQSRGNTGELFF
v_call: TRBV6-5
j_call: TRBJ2-2

cdr3_aa: CASAQAGSANTEAFF
v_call: TRBV28
j_call: TRBJ1-1

cdr3_aa: CASSFDRGIVNNEQFF
v_call: TRBV5-6
j_call: TRBJ2-1

cdr3_aa: CASRGTGFDSPLHF
v_call: TRBV27
j_call: TRBJ1-6

cdr3_aa: CASSDGTDASEELFF
v_call: TRBV6-4
j_call: TRBJ2-2

cdr3_aa: CATSLVNNNSPLHF
v_call: TRBV15
j_call: TRBJ1-6

cdr3_aa: CASSLSAGEQFF
v_call: TRBV5-1
j_call: TRBJ2-1

cdr3_aa: CASSKGDTAYEQYF
v_call: TRBV4-2
j_call: TRBJ2-7

cdr3_aa: CASSGSRGGDTDTQYF
v_call: TRBV6-1
j_call: TRBJ2-3

cdr3_aa: CAISDSFNSGNTIYF
v_call: TRBV10-3
j_call: TRBJ1-3

cdr3_aa: CATWESSPPQHF
v_call: TRBV10-1
j_call: TRBJ1-5

cdr3_aa: CASSDSRGSPLHF
v_call: TRBV6-5
j_call: TRBJ1-6